Shown below are 32 T cell receptor beta chains from a single sample sequenced in a study of shared clonotypes between healthy human individuals (dated by TCRdb to 2019 to 2021). The method was the immunoSEQ multiplex PCR assay. TCRdb took over this immuneACCESS table, retaining in-frame rearrangements with V and J assigned. Such tables are incomplete; in checked studies, under half of the missing clones stem from an unresolved V gene, and the remainder is unexplained. The table for this sample lists hundreds of thousands of clones; about 96% of them were counted only once. The ten largest clones add up to around 0.3% of the sample. Sequencing was performed on memory CD8+ T cells sorted from blood. This specimen's cell subset or site label, interpreted: CD45RO+ cells pooled with CCR7-negative TemRA cells. The origin of the receptors is a man aged 25-45 years in good health.

The chain couples TRBV9 to TRBJ2-2; D is uncertain. The CDR3 sequence is 13 residues long. Germline values: CDR1 SGDLS, CDR2 YYNGEE. V was trimmed by 2 bases and J by 6 bases, leaving 8 bases between them. The CDR3 DNA reads TGTGCCAGCAGCGTTCATGGGTCCGGGGAGCTGTTTTTT. Encoded protein: CASSVHGSGELFF.

This chain links TRBV30 with TRBJ2-2, with D unclear. Per germline, CDR1 GTSNPN and CDR2 SVGIG (reference sequence). V gave up 3 bases and J gave up 4 bases, with 9 bases separating them. This CDR3 region has 13 residues. The chain's CDR3 is CAWRVGTTGELFF. CDR3 DNA sequence: TGTGCCTGGAGGGTGGGTACCACCGGGGAGCTGTTTTTT.

The V and J genes are TRBV7-2 and TRBJ2-5, with unresolved D. V dropped 2 bases and J dropped 3 bases, with 10 bases sitting between them. CDR3 size: 14 residues. CDR1 and CDR2 (germline): SGHTA, FQGNSA. CDR3 nucleotide sequence: TGTGCCAGCAGCTTACAGTACCGGGAAGAGACCCAGTACTTC. Its translation: CASSLQYREETQYF.

The chain carries TRBV19 and TRBJ2-2; TRBD1 agrees at 7 bases. The CDR3 is 14 amino acids. Germline CDR1 LNHDA, CDR2 SQIVND (reference sequence). Trimming took 5 bases from V and 7 from J; bases not matched to a gene: 7. The CDR3 nucleotides read TGTGCCAGTAGTCCTACAGGGGTGGGCGGGGAGCTGTTTTTT. Translation: CASSPTGVGGELFF.

This clone showed up just once. The chain is built from TRBV10-3 and TRBJ2-5, with TRBD1 identical over 9 bases. The germline CDR1 and CDR2 sequences are ENHRY and SYGVKD. With 5 bases clipped from V and 0 bases from J, the junction kept 4 bases outside the gene matches. This CDR3 has 15 residues. CDR3 sequence reads: CAISPGTGYQETQYF. CDR3 DNA: TGTGCCATCAGTCCCGGGACAGGGTACCAAGAGACCCAGTACTTC.

The rearrangement links TRBV28 to TRBJ2-1; 9 bases map to TRBD2. V was clipped by 1 base and J by 8 bases; unmatched bases: 15. Germline-derived CDR1 and CDR2 are MDHEN and SYDVKM. The CDR3 loop spans 18 amino acids. CDR3 coding DNA: TGTGCCAGCAGTTTATACGGGGGGGAAAGCGGGAGGATCGATGAGCAGTTCTTC. Its translation: CASSLYGGESGRIDEQFF.

The sample holds one count of this clone. The chain joins TRBV27 to TRBJ2-1, with a tentative D call TRBD2 (6 bases). The CDR3 loop spans 16 amino acids. Trimming removed 7 bases from V and 3 bases from J, with 19 bases in between. Germline values: CDR1 MNHEY, CDR2 SMNVEV (reference sequence). The CDR3 region is CASNPGLPSSYNEQFF. The CDR3 DNA follows: TGTGCCAGCAACCCCGGACTACCCTCAAGCTACAATGAGCAGTTCTTC.

The chain uses TRBV7-8 and TRBJ2-7; 8 bases match TRBD2. The CDR3 is 12 amino acids. Per the germline V gene, CDR1 is SGHVS and CDR2 is FQNEAQ. V trimming: 3 bases; J trimming: 6 bases; junction bases outside the gene matches: 1. The CDR3 coding sequence is TGTGCCAGCAGCTTCGCGGGAGGCGAGCAGTACTTC. Its protein is CASSFAGGEQYF.

V gene TRBV5-1 combines with J gene TRBJ2-5, with D maybe TRBD2 (6 bases). The CDR3 spans 15 residues. Germline assignment: CDR1 SGHRS and CDR2 YFSETQ. Trimming shortened V by 4 bases and J by 5 bases, and 18 bases separated the two germline ends. CDR3 amino acids: CASSPDYPSGETQYF. For the CDR3, the DNA is TGCGCCAGCAGCCCGGACTACCCAAGTGGGGAGACCCAGTACTTC.

The chain recombines TRBV19 with TRBJ2-3; TRBD2 matches at 13 bases. The germline V gene encodes CDR1 LNHDA and CDR2 SQIVND (reference sequence). The CDR3 is made up of 16 amino acids. V gave up 5 bases and J gave up 2 bases; unmatched junction bases: 4. The CDR3 here is CASSATSGRATDTQYF. CDR3 in DNA: TGTGCCAGTAGTGCCACTAGCGGGAGGGCCACAGATACGCAGTATTTT. The whole variable domain, remainder taken from reference TRBV19 and TRBJ2-3, is DGGITQSPKYLFRKEGQNVTLSCEQNLNHDAMYWYRQDPGQGLRLIYYSQIVNDFQKGDIAEGYSVSREKKESFPLTVTSAQKNPTAFYLCASSATSGRATDTQYFGPGTRLTVL.

The V and J genes are TRBV14 and TRBJ2-3, with a weak D call TRBD1 (6 bases). Germline V gene data show CDR1 as SGHDN and CDR2 as FVKESK. The CDR3 consists of 15 residues. V was shortened by 4 bases and J by 4 bases, with 15 bases between the two germline ends. DNA for the CDR3: TGTGCCAGCAGCCCGACGGACAGCTCGCCAGATACGCAGTATTTT. Its protein product is CASSPTDSSPDTQYF.

This sequence joins TRBV5-1 and TRBJ2-5; 8 bases map to TRBD1. The length of the CDR3 is 14 residues. Germline V lookup: CDR1 SGHRS, CDR2 YFSETQ. V was pared by 3 bases and J by 5 bases, with 6 bases of the junction left unmatched. This CDR3 reads CASSSDRVVETQYF. In nucleotides, the CDR3 is TGCGCCAGCAGCTCGGACAGGGTCGTGGAGACCCAGTACTTC.

This chain links TRBV6-5 with TRBJ1-1, with no clear D. The CDR3 is made up of 16 amino acids. Germline CDR1 MNHEY, CDR2 SVGAGI. The germline V and J ends were trimmed by 2 bases and 0 bases, with 13 bases remaining between them. DNA of the CDR3: TGTGCCAGCAGTTACCGAGCAAGTTTCATGAACACTGAAGCTTTCTTT. Its protein is CASSYRASFMNTEAFF.

The chain joins TRBV13 to TRBJ2-7; the match to TRBD2 covers 8 bases. CDR1 and CDR2 from the germline V gene are PRHDT and FYEKMQ (reference sequence). CDR3 size: 16 residues. The V and J ends lost 5 bases and 1 base, in that order; junction bases with no gene match: 10. The DNA of the CDR3 is TGTGCCAGCAGCCCGACAACTAGCGGCCGTTCCTACGAGCAGTACTTC. It is translated as CASSPTTSGRSYEQYF.

This chain connects TRBV6-6 to TRBJ2-7; possibly TRBD2 for D (5 bases). Germline V gene data show CDR1 as MNHNY and CDR2 as SVGAGI (reference sequence). The V and J ends lost 6 bases and 4 bases respectively, with 13 bases between them. CDR3 length equals 13 residues. The CDR3 here is CASRTGNPYEQYF. The CDR3 DNA sequence: TGTGCCAGCAGGACCGGGAATCCTTACGAGCAGTACTTC.

The chain employs TRBV11-2 and TRBJ2-2; 16 nucleotides align to TRBD2. The CDR3 spans 17 residues. CDR1 is SGHAT, CDR2 FQNNGV, per germline. Trimming at V came to 3 bases and at J to 5 bases, leaving 3 bases not matched to a gene. The CDR3 DNA follows: TGTGCCAGCAGCTTCTCGGGACTAGCGGGAGGGACCGGGGAGCTGTTTTTT. Residues: CASSFSGLAGGTGELFF. The full variable domain, completed using reference TRBV11-2 and TRBJ2-2, is EAGVAQSPRYKIIEKRQSVAFWCNPISGHATLYWYQQILGQGPKLLIQFQNNGVVDDSQLPKDRFSAERLKGVDSTLKIQPAKLEDSAVYLCASSFSGLAGGTGELFFGEGSRLTVL.

A remark on this clone: The same CDR3 can be traced to other DNA sequences in this sample. The chain employs TRBV28 and TRBJ2-5, with D perhaps given as TRBD1 or TRBD2 (5 bases each). The CDR3 length is 13 residues. V was pared by 3 bases and J by 5 bases, with 10 bases between. Germline V gene lookup returns CDR1 MDHEN and CDR2 SYDVKM. The CDR3 spells CASSLGVEETQYF. In nucleotides, the CDR3 is TGTGCCAGCAGTTTGGGGGTTGAGGAGACCCAGTACTTC.

V is TRBV19 and J is TRBJ2-7, with D tentatively TRBD2 (5 bases). Germline V gene sequence: CDR1 LNHDA, CDR2 SQIVND (reference sequence). The germline V and J ends were trimmed by 5 bases and 2 bases, with 13 bases remaining between them. The CDR3 totals 14 residues. The CDR3 DNA reads TGTGCCAGTAGTCCTCTAGCAGGAACCTACGAGCAGTACTTC. Its protein is CASSPLAGTYEQYF.

CDR3 bases: TGTGCCAGCAGCTTGGCGATCTATGGCTACACCTTC. Protein sequence: CASSLAIYGYTF. The chain joins TRBV5-8 to TRBJ1-2; D unclear. Germline V gives CDR1 SGHTS, CDR2 YDEGEE. The CDR3 totals 12 residues. Trimming cost V 0 bases and J 4 bases, with 4 bases left between them.

This clone was counted a single time. The genes are TRBV28 and TRBJ1-4; unclear D gene. V was cut by 3 bases and J by 8 bases, with 10 bases left in between. The CDR3 runs to 13 residues. Germline V gene sequence: CDR1 MDHEN, CDR2 SYDVKM. CDR3 protein: CASSFARGEKLFF. In DNA, the CDR3 is TGTGCCAGCAGTTTTGCCCGGGGAGAAAAACTGTTTTTT.

This chain connects TRBV6-9 to TRBJ1-5, with TRBD1 as a possible D gene (6 bases). The CDR3 consists of 18 residues. CDR1 and CDR2 from the germline V gene are MNHGY and SVAAGI. V lost 6 bases and J lost 2, with 23 bases in between. CDR3 amino acids: CASSHRGKGDRGNQPQHF. The CDR3 region has the DNA TGTGCCAGCAGCCATCGTGGCAAGGGGGATCGGGGCAATCAGCCCCAGCATTTT.

J is TRBJ2-1 and V is TRBV4-1; either TRBD1 or TRBD2 may supply D (5 bases each). CDR1 is MGHRA and CDR2 is YSYEKL in the germline V gene. This CDR3 is built from 14 residues. Trimming pared 10 bases from V and 3 bases from J, leaving 16 bases between. The chain's CDR3 is CATKGESYYNEQFF. DNA of the CDR3: TGCGCCACAAAAGGGGAGTCTTACTACAATGAGCAGTTCTTC.

This sequence joins TRBV6-1 and TRBJ1-4; D is ambiguous. Germline V gene lookup returns CDR1 MNHNS and CDR2 SASEGT. The V end was cut by 0 bases, the J end by 8 bases, with 13 bases between. The CDR3 length is 15 residues. The CDR3 DNA sequence: TGTGCCAGCAGTGAAGCGTACGGGTTCCGAGAAAAACTGTTTTTT. Residues: CASSEAYGFREKLFF.

This chain uses TRBV10-3 with TRBJ1-5, with D possibly being TRBD1 (5 bases). This CDR3 has 13 amino acids. In germline, CDR1 is ENHRY, CDR2 SYGVKD. Trimming shortened V by 3 bases and J by 2 bases, and 5 bases separated the two germline ends. In DNA, the CDR3 is TGTGCCATCAGTGACAGGGGCAATCAGCCCCAGCATTTT. Protein sequence: CAISDRGNQPQHF.

The CDR3 loop is CASSDRGAGELFF. DNA for the CDR3: TGTGCCAGCAGTGATAGGGGCGCCGGGGAGCTGTTTTTT. J is TRBJ2-2 and V is TRBV2, with D possibly matching TRBD1 (5 bases). CDR3 length: 13 amino acids. The V gene's germline CDR1 is SNHLY and CDR2 FYNNEI. V lost 3 bases, J lost 6 bases, and 8 bases lay in between.

The chain recombines TRBV6-5 with TRBJ2-7; D is perhaps TRBD1 (5 bases). V lost 2 bases and J 3 bases, leaving 14 bases between the germline ends. The germline CDR1 and CDR2 sequences are MNHEY and SVGAGI. This CDR3 contains 15 residues. The CDR3 region has the DNA TGTGCCAGCAGTTACAGCTGGACGCAGGGCTACGAGCAGTACTTC. Translated: CASSYSWTQGYEQYF.

The chain carries TRBV10-3 and TRBJ1-1; 7 nucleotides align to TRBD1. Germline V gene lookup returns CDR1 ENHRY and CDR2 SYGVKD. The V gene end was trimmed by 8 bases and the J gene end by 5 bases; junction bases not matched to a gene: 5. This CDR3 spans 12 amino acids. The CDR3 DNA sequence: TGTGCCATCCAGGGGGATGAAACTGAAGCTTTCTTT. Protein sequence: CAIQGDETEAFF.

The chain employs TRBV10-1 and TRBJ1-5; D not resolved. Germline values: CDR1 WNHNN, CDR2 SYGVQD (reference sequence). The CDR3 spans 15 residues. Trimming removed 0 bases at V and 3 bases at J, with 9 bases between. As DNA, the CDR3 is TGCGCCAGCAGTGAGTCGGAAGACAACAATCAGCCCCAGCATTTT. Translating it yields CASSESEDNNQPQHF.

V and J are TRBV2 and TRBJ2-1; TRBD2 matches at 7 bases. The germline gives CDR1 SNHLY, CDR2 FYNNEI. The CDR3 length is 16 residues. J gave up 9 bases and V 3 bases, and 14 bases lay outside the gene matches. The CDR3 DNA reads as TGTGCCAGCAGTGACAGAGACCCCGGGACTACGTCTGAGCAGTTCTTC. Protein product: CASSDRDPGTTSEQFF.

V is TRBV9 and J is TRBJ2-5; the match to TRBD1 covers 8 bases. The CDR3 has 15 residues. Per the germline V gene, CDR1 is SGDLS and CDR2 is YYNGEE. The J segment lost 5 bases and the V segment lost 4 bases, leaving 10 bases of the junction unmatched. This CDR3 is CASSIGQGKEETQYF. DNA for the CDR3: TGTGCCAGCAGCATCGGACAGGGTAAGGAGGAGACCCAGTACTTC.

The chain is built from TRBV5-4 and TRBJ2-1, with unresolved D. CDR1 and CDR2 from the germline V gene are SGHNT and YYREEE (reference sequence). This CDR3 comprises 15 residues. With 4 bases removed from V and 5 bases from J, the gap between germline ends came to 16 bases. The CDR3 sequence: CASSPISLGNNEQFF. CDR3 DNA: TGTGCCAGCAGCCCCATTAGCCTAGGAAACAATGAGCAGTTCTTC. The whole variable domain, remainder taken from reference TRBV5-4 and TRBJ2-1, is ETGVTQSPTHLIKTRGQQVTLRCSSQSGHNTVSWYQQALGQGPQFIFQYYREEENGRGNFPPRFSGLQFPNYSSELNVNALELDDSALYLCASSPISLGNNEQFFGPGTRLTVL.

The sample holds one count of this clone. The chain employs TRBV19 and TRBJ1-2; a weak D match, TRBD1 (5 bases). CDR1 LNHDA and CDR2 SQIVND come from the germline V gene (reference sequence). This CDR3 comprises 14 residues. V dropped 4 bases and J dropped 3 bases, with 12 bases sitting between them. CDR3 nucleotides: TGTGCCAGTAGTAACGGGGCCCTTGACTATGGCTACACCTTC. It specifies CASSNGALDYGYTF.